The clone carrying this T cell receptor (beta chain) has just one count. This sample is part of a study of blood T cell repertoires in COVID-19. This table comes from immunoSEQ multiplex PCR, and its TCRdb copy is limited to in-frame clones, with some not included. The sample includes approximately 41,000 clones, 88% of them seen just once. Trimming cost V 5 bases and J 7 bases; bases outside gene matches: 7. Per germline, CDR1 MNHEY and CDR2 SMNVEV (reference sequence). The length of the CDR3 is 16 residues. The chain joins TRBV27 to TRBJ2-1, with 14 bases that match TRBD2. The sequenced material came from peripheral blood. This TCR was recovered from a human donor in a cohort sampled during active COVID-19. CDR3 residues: CASSLGTSGRGNEQFF. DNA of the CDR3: TGTGCCAGCAGTCTCGGGACTAGCGGGAGAGGGAATGAGCAGTTCTTC.